A single sample is the source of the 3 T cell receptor beta chains below, sequenced in a study of T cells in localized non-small cell lung cancer. Measured with immunoSEQ multiplex PCR; TCRdb has only the in-frame clones, and not every one. The sample consists of about 45,000 clones, 81% of them appearing once. The sequencing used peripheral blood mononuclear cells, collected before any cancer treatment. All receptors come from a man aged 40 to 75 with stage III lung adenocarcinoma.

With regard to this clone: Germline and junction disagree at one end, which may indicate a read error. The chain employs TRBV5-4 and TRBJ2-3; the match to TRBD1 covers 9 bases. Germline-derived CDR1 and CDR2 are SGHNT and YYREEE (reference sequence). The CDR3 has 13 amino acids. This CDR3 is CASSLQGGTGSFF. CDR3 in DNA: TGTGCCAGCAGCCTCCAAGGCGGGACAGGGTCTTTTTTT. Full variable domain (remainder filled in from reference TRBV5-4 and TRBJ2-3): ETGVTQSPTHLIKTRGQQVTLRCSSQSGHNTVSWYQQALGQGPQFIFQYYREEENGRGNFPPRFSGLQFPNYSSELNVNALELDDSALYLCASSLQGGTGSFFGPGTRLTVL.

The rearrangement joins TRBV6-5 to TRBJ1-2, with 10 positions matching TRBD1. The CDR3 extends over 15 amino acids. The ends lost 4 bases at V and 2 bases at J; junction bases unmatched: 4. Germline CDR1 MNHEY, CDR2 SVGAGI. CDR3: CASSLRQGANYGYTF. Here the CDR3 DNA reads TGTGCCAGCAGTTTAAGACAGGGGGCCAACTATGGCTACACCTTC.

The chain links TRBV30 to TRBJ2-1; TRBD2 matches at 9 bases. Germline assignment: CDR1 GTSNPN and CDR2 SVGIG (reference sequence). J was trimmed by 4 bases and V by 1 base; bases with no gene match: 2. This CDR3 region has 14 residues. As DNA, the CDR3 is TGTGCCTGGAGTGGCCTAGCGGGGTACAATGAGCAGTTCTTC. Amino acid sequence: CAWSGLAGYNEQFF.